A single sample is the source of the 19 T cell receptor beta chains below, sequenced in a study of Graves' ophthalmopathy and Graves' hyperthyroidism. Transcripts of RNA were the source for amplifying TCR beta CDR3 regions. First-round RT-PCR relied on HTBI primers, and a second-round multiplex PCR came next. In TCRdb, the multiplex PCR reads were re-called with MiXCR into one record per CDR3 protein. The sample comprises 450,000 to 600,000 distinct CDR3 sequences, roughly 39% of which are singletons, and around 4% rests with the top ten. Sequenced: peripheral blood or thyroid tissue (not recorded which). These receptors all stem from an adult man with Graves' hyperthyroidism.

V and J are TRBV20-1 and TRBJ2-5, with TRBD2 matching over 12 bases. CDR1 and CDR2 from the germline V gene are DFQATT and SNEGSKA (reference sequence). This CDR3 region has 16 residues. V was pared by 0 bases and J by 4 bases, with 6 bases of the junction left unmatched. CDR3 amino acids: CSARDAASGRVETQYF. Written as DNA, the CDR3 is TGCAGTGCTAGAGATGCGGCTAGCGGGAGGGTAGAGACCCAGTACTTC.

This clonotype has ten or more counts. The chain carries TRBV5-1 and TRBJ1-1; D perhaps matches TRBD1 (6 bases). The CDR3 totals 15 residues. Trimming took 4 bases from V and 10 from J, leaving 23 bases between them. Looked up from germline, CDR1 is SGHRS and CDR2 is YFSETQ. As DNA, the CDR3 is TGCGCCAGCAGCCCTGGTGGCGGGGGGCTATTTCGAGCTTTCTTT. This codes for CASSPGGGGLFRAFF.

This clonotype was seen ten or more times. The V call is TRBV20-1, the J call TRBJ1-1, with a weak D call TRBD1 (5 bases). CDR1 DFQATT and CDR2 SNEGSKA come from the germline V gene (reference sequence). The ends were cut back, 3 bases at V and 0 bases at J, with 11 bases in the middle. This CDR3 spans 14 amino acids. The CDR3 DNA is TGCAGTGCTAGTGTTGGGGGACTGAACACTGAAGCTTTCTTT. Its protein is CSASVGGLNTEAFF.

This clonotype was seen at least ten times. This sequence joins TRBV20-1 and TRBJ1-2; 8 nucleotides match TRBD1. Germline V lookup: CDR1 DFQATT, CDR2 SNEGSKA (reference sequence). The V gene end was trimmed by 8 bases and the J gene end by 2 bases; junction bases not matched to a gene: 7. The CDR3 covers 13 residues. CDR3 sequence (DNA): TGCAGTATTCACAGGGGGTTAAACTATGGCTACACCTTC. This translates into CSIHRGLNYGYTF.

On this clonotype: Given a much more abundant clone one base away, this may be a read error. Lacking the conserved final phenylalanine or tryptophan, this CDR3 likely reflects a read error. CDR3: CATSGDRGSNEKLFL. CDR3 nucleotide sequence: TGTGCCACCAGCGGAGACAGGGGGTCAAATGAAAAACTGTTTCTT. The chain is built from TRBV15 and TRBJ1-4; 9 nucleotides match TRBD1. The V gene's germline CDR1 is LNHNV and CDR2 YYDKDF (reference sequence). The CDR3 has 15 amino acids.

The sample holds many counts of this clonotype. V gene TRBV19 combines with J gene TRBJ1-5; D is perhaps TRBD1 (5 bases). The CDR3 totals 13 residues. V was shortened by 3 bases and J by 7 bases, with 10 bases between the two germline ends. Germline assignment: CDR1 LNHDA and CDR2 SQIVND (reference sequence). Here the CDR3 reads CASSMQGYQPQHF. In nucleotides, the CDR3 is TGTGCCAGTAGTATGCAGGGTTACCAGCCCCAGCATTTT.

This clonotype was detected ten times or more. The chain is built from TRBV6-5 and TRBJ1-1; tentative D call: TRBD1 (5 bases). V was shortened by 5 bases and J by 6 bases, with 19 bases between the two germline ends. The CDR3 loop spans 15 amino acids. The germline V gene has CDR1 MNHEY and CDR2 SVGAGI. CDR3 region: CASSHPGPTGAEAFF. The CDR3, as DNA: TGTGCCAGCAGTCATCCGGGACCGACGGGGGCTGAAGCTTTCTTT.

This clonotype was seen ten or more times. V is TRBV3-1 and J is TRBJ2-5; 8 bases line up with TRBD1. Germline values: CDR1 LGHDT, CDR2 YNNKEL (reference sequence). The trim removed 3 bases at V and 5 bases at J, leaving 5 bases unmatched. The CDR3 covers 14 residues. The CDR3 loop reads CASSHTGGGETQYF. DNA of the CDR3: TGTGCCAGCAGCCACACAGGGGGTGGGGAGACCCAGTACTTC.

The chain uses TRBV7-8 and TRBJ2-1; TRBD2 is a possible D gene (6 bases). Germline V gene data show CDR1 as SGHVS and CDR2 as FQNEAQ. With 5 bases removed from V and 8 bases from J, the gap between germline ends came to 10 bases. CDR3 size: 12 residues. This CDR3 is CASSKPGDEQFF. As DNA, the CDR3 is TGTGCCAGCAGCAAACCGGGGGATGAGCAGTTCTTC.

Ten or more counts support this clonotype. The chain couples TRBV15 to TRBJ2-7; 7 bases are shared with TRBD1. Germline V gene data show CDR1 as LNHNV and CDR2 as YYDKDF (reference sequence). Losses at the gene ends were 2 bases for V and 5 bases for J; bases not matched to a gene: 6. This CDR3 comprises 14 residues. CDR3 residues: CATSRRQGVDEQYF. The CDR3 DNA reads TGTGCCACCAGCAGAAGACAGGGAGTGGACGAGCAGTACTTC.

This clonotype has just one count. CDR3 DNA: TGTGCCAGCAGTTTACCTCGGGGGGGGCCCGATGGCTACACCTTC. Amino acids: CASSLPRGGPDGYTF. The chain uses TRBV7-8 and TRBJ1-2; possibly TRBD1 for D (6 bases). Trimming pared 6 bases from V and 6 bases from J, leaving 20 bases between. The CDR3 totals 15 residues. CDR1 is SGHVS and CDR2 is FQNEAQ in the germline V gene. The full variable domain, completed using reference TRBV7-8 and TRBJ1-2, is GAGVSQSPRYKVAKRGQDVALRCDPISGHVSLFWYQQALGQGPEFLTYFQNEAQLDKSGLPSDRFFAERPEGSVSTLKIQRTQQEDSAVYLCASSLPRGGPDGYTFGSGTRLTVV.

A remark on this clonotype: A much larger clone lies one base from this, so it may be a read error. The chain carries TRBV12-3 or TRBV12-4 and TRBJ1-2; possibly TRBD1 for D (6 bases). V lost 8 bases and J lost 0, with 16 bases in between. The CDR3 loop spans 15 amino acids. DNA for the CDR3: TGTGCCAGCGGGGGGGCAGGGAGAGCTAACTATGGCTACACCTTC. Amino acids: CASGGAGRANYGYTF.

The chain couples TRBV10-3 to TRBJ1-5; TRBD1 is a possible D gene (6 bases). Trimming removed 10 bases from V and 0 bases from J, with 28 bases in between. The CDR3 runs to 19 residues. Germline lookup yields CDR1 ENHRY and CDR2 SYGVKD. This CDR3 is CASGALGGRFGFSNQPQHF. DNA of the CDR3: TGTGCCAGCGGGGCCCTTGGGGGGCGGTTCGGATTTAGCAATCAGCCCCAGCATTTT.

This clonotype was counted ten times or more. This chain connects TRBV7-9 to TRBJ2-6; 10 bases are shared with TRBD1. This CDR3 contains 17 residues. CDR1 is SEHNR, CDR2 FQNEAQ, per germline (reference sequence). The V and J ends lost 5 bases and 2 bases, in that order; junction bases with no gene match: 6. CDR3 nucleotide sequence: TGTGCCAGCAGCGCCGGGACAGGGGCTCCTGGGGCCAACGTCCTGACTTTC. Translation: CASSAGTGAPGANVLTF.

This clonotype was observed a single time. The V call is TRBV19, the J call TRBJ1-5; 8 nucleotides agree with TRBD1. Germline V gene data show CDR1 as LNHDA and CDR2 as SQIVND (reference sequence). The CDR3 length is 16 residues. J lost 6 bases, V lost 10 bases, and 17 bases had no gene match. The CDR3 spells CATDRGGGRASQPQHF. For the CDR3, the DNA is TGTGCCACAGACAGGGGAGGGGGCAGGGCCAGTCAGCCCCAGCATTTT. Combining the CDR3 with reference TRBV19 and TRBJ1-5 gives the whole variable domain DGGITQSPKYLFRKEGQNVTLSCEQNLNHDAMYWYRQDPGQGLRLIYYSQIVNDFQKGDIAEGYSVSREKKESFPLTVTSAQKNPTAFYLCATDRGGGRASQPQHFGDGTRLSIL.

The J gene is TRBJ1-1, the V gene TRBV2, with a possible D match to TRBD1 (6 bases). V was shortened by 5 bases and J by 1 base, with 23 bases between the two germline ends. This CDR3 has 18 amino acids. The germline V gene has CDR1 SNHLY and CDR2 FYNNEI. This chain's CDR3 is CASSLGQNAYRRNTEAFF. The CDR3 DNA reads as TGTGCCAGCAGTTTAGGACAGAACGCATACCGAAGGAACACTGAAGCTTTCTTT.

The rearrangement links TRBV19 to TRBJ2-2; D perhaps matches TRBD1 (5 bases). The germline CDR1 and CDR2 sequences are LNHDA and SQIVND (reference sequence). The CDR3 is made up of 13 amino acids. With 2 bases removed from V and 7 bases from J, the gap between germline ends came to 8 bases. The CDR3 reads CASSIRGGGELFF. Written as DNA, the CDR3 is TGTGCCAGTAGTATAAGGGGCGGCGGGGAGCTGTTTTTT.

The chain links TRBV29-1 to TRBJ2-5; 8 bases agree with TRBD2. The CDR3 totals 13 residues. The V gene's germline CDR1 is SQVTM and CDR2 ANQGSEA. Trimming took 3 bases from V and 4 from J; bases not matched to a gene: 4. CDR3 nucleotides: TGCAGCGTTGACGGGGGGGCCGCAGAGACCCAGTACTTC. Its translation: CSVDGGAAETQYF.

This clonotype was seen only once. This rearrangement joins TRBV20-1 to TRBJ1-6, with unresolved D. The germline V and J ends were trimmed by 2 bases and 9 bases, with 23 bases remaining between them. This CDR3 region has 17 residues. Germline assignment: CDR1 DFQATT and CDR2 SNEGSKA (reference sequence). The CDR3 sequence: CSARPSSGRVVGSPLHF. CDR3 nucleotides: TGCAGTGCTAGACCGTCTAGCGGGCGGGTCGTAGGTTCACCCCTCCACTTT.